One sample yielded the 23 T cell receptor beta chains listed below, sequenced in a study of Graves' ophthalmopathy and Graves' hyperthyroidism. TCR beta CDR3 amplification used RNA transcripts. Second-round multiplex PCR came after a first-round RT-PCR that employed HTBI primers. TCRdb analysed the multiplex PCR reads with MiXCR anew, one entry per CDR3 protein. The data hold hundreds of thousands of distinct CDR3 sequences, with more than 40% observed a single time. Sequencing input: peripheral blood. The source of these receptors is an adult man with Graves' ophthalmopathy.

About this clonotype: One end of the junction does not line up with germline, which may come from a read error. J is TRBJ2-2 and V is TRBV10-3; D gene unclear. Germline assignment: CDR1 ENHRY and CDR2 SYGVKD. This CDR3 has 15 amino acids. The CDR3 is CATSESGRNTGELFF. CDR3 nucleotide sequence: TGTGCCACCAGTGAGTCTGGCAGGAACACCGGGGAGCTGTTTTTT.

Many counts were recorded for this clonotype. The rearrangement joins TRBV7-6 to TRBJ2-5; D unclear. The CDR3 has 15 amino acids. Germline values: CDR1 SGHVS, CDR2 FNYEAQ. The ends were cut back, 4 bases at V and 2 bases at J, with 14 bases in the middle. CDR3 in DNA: TGTGCCAGCAGCTCGAACTTGGGCCCTCAAGAGACCCAGTACTTC. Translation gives CASSSNLGPQETQYF.

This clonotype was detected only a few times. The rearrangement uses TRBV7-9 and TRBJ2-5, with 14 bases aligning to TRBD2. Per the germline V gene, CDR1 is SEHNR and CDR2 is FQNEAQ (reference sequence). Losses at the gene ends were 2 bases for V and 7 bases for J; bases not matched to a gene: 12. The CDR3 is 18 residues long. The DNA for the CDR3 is TGTGCCAGCAGCTTACACCAGGGACTAGCGGGGGCCGCCGGGACCCAGTACTTC. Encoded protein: CASSLHQGLAGAAGTQYF.

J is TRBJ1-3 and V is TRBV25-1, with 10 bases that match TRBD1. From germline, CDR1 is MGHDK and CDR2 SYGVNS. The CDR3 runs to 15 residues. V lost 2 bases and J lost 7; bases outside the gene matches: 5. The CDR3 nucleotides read TGTGCCAGCAGTGAACCGAGGACAGGGGGGAACACCATATATTTT. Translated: CASSEPRTGGNTIYF.

The CDR3 nucleotides are TGTGCCAGCAGTGCGGGGAGCATGAGCTCCTACGAGCAGTACTTC. Translating gives CASSAGSMSSYEQYF. J is TRBJ2-7 and V is TRBV6-5, with D possibly TRBD2 on 6 matching bases. Germline CDR1 and CDR2: MNHEY and SVGAGI. The CDR3 has 15 amino acids. Trimming removed 5 bases from V and 0 bases from J, with 14 bases in between.

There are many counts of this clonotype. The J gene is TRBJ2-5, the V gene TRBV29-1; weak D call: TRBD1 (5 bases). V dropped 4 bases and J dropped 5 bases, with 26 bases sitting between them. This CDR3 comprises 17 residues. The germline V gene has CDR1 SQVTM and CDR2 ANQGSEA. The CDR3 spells CSVVDIGLGQYIETQYF. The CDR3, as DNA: TGCAGCGTTGTAGATATCGGGTTGGGGCAATACATTGAGACCCAGTACTTC. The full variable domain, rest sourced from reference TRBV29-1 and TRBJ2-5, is SAVISQKPSRDICQRGTSLTIQCQVDSQVTMMFWYRQQPGQSLTLIATANQGSEATYESGFVIDKFPISRPNLTFSTLTVSNMSPEDSSIYLCSVVDIGLGQYIETQYFGPGTRLLVL.

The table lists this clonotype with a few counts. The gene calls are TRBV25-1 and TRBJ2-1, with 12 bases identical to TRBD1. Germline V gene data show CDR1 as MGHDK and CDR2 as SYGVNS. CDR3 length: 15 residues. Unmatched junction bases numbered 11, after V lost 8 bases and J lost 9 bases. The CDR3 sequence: CASVRDRGPAGEQFF. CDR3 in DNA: TGTGCCAGCGTCCGGGACAGGGGGCCCGCGGGTGAGCAGTTCTTC.

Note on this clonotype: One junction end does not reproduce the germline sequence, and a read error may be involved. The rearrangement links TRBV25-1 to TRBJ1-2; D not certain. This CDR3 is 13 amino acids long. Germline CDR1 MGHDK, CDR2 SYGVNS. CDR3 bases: TGTGCCAGCAGTTACGGCACCAACTATGACTACACCTTC. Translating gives CASSYGTNYDYTF.

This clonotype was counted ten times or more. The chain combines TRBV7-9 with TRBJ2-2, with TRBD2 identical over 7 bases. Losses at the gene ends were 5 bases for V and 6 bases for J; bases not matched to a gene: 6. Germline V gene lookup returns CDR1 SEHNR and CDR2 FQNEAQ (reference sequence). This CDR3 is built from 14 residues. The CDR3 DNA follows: TGTGCCAGCAGCGGGAGGGCCTCCGCCGGGGAGCTGTTTTTT. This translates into CASSGRASAGELFF.

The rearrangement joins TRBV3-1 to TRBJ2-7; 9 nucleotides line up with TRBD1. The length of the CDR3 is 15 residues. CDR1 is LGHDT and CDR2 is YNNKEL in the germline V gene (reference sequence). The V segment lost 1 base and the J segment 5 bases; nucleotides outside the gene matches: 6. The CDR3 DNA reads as TGTGCCAGCAGCCAAGTACGGACAGGGGCACACGAGCAGTACTTC. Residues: CASSQVRTGAHEQYF.

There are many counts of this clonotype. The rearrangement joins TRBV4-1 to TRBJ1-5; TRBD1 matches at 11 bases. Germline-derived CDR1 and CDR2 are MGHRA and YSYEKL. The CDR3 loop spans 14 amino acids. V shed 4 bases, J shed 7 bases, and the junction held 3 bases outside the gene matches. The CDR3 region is CASSRDRGIQPQHF. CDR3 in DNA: TGCGCCAGCAGCCGGGACAGGGGGATCCAGCCCCAGCATTTT.

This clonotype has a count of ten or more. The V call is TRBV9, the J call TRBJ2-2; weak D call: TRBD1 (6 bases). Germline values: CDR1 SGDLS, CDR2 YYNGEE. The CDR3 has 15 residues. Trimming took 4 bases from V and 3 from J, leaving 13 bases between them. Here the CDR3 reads CASSSTGSDTGELFF. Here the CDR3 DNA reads TGTGCCAGCAGCAGCACAGGGTCGGACACCGGGGAGCTGTTTTTT.

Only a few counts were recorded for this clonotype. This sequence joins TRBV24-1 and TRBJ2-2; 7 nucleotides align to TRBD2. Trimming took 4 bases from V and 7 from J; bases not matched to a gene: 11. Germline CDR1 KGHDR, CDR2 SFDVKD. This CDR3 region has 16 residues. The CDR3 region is CATSEGPTWGGGELFF. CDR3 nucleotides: TGTGCCACCAGTGAAGGGCCGACCTGGGGGGGCGGGGAGCTGTTTTTT.

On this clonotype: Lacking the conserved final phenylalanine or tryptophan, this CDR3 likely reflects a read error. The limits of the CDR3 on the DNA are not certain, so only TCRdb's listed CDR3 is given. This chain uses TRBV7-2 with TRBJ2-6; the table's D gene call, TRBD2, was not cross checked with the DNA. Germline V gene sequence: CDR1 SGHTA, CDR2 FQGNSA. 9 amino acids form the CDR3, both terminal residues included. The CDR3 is CASSLGGLL.

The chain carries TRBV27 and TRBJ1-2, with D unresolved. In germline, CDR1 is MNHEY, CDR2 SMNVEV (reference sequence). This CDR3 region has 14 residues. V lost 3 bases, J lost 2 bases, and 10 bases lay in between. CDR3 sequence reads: CASSLGSSNYGYTF. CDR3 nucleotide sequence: TGTGCCAGCAGTTTGGGCAGTTCGAACTATGGCTACACCTTC.

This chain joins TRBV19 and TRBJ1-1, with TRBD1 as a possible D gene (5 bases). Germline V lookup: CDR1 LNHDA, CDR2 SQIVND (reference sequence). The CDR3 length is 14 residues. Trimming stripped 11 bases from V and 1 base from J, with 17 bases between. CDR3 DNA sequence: TGTGCCTGGAGTGTCACAGGCCCGAACACTGAAGCTTTCTTT. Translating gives CAWSVTGPNTEAFF.

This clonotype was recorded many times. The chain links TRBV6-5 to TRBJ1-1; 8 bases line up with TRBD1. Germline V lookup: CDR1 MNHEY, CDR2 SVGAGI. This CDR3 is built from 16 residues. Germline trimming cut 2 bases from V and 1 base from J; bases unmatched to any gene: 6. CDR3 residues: CASSYRTGWKNTEAFF. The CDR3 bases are TGTGCCAGCAGTTACCGGACAGGGTGGAAGAACACTGAAGCTTTCTTT.

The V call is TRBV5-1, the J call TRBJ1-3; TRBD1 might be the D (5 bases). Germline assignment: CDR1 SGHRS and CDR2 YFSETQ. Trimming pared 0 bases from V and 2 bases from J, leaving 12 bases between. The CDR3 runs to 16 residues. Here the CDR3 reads CASSLEGAVTGNTIYF. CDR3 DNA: TGCGCCAGCAGCTTGGAAGGGGCTGTTACTGGAAACACCATATATTTT.

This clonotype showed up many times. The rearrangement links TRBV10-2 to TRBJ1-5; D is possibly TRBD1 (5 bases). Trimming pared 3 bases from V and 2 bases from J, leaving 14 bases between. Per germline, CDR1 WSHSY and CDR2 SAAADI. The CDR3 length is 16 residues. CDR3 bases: TGCGCCAGCAGTGACGCTCGGGGGTCGGGCAATCAGCCCCAGCATTTT. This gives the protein CASSDARGSGNQPQHF.

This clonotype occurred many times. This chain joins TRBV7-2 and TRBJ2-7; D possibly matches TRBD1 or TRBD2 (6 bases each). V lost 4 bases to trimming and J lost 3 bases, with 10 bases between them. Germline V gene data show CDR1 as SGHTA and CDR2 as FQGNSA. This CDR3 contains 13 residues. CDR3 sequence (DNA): TGTGCCAGCAGCTGGGGGGCCGTCTACGAGCAGTACTTC. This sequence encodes CASSWGAVYEQYF.

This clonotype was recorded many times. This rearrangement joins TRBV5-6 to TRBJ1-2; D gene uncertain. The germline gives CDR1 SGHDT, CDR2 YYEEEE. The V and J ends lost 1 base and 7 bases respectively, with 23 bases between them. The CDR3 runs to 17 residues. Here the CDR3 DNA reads TGTGCCAGCAGCTTGTTCGCTTCTGGGGAAGGATCAGGTGGCTACACCTTC. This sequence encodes CASSLFASGEGSGGYTF.

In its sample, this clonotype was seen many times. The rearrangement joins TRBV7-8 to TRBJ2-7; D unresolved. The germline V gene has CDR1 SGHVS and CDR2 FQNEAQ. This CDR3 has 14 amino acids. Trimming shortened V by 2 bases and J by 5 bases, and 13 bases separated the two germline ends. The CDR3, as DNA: TGTGCCAGCAGCTTACGGTTGGGTGGCGACGAGCAGTACTTC. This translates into CASSLRLGGDEQYF.

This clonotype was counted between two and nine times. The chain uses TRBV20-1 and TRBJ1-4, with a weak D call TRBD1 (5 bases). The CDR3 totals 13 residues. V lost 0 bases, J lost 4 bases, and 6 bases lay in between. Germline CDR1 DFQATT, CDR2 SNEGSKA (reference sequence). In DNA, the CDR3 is TGCAGTGCTAGAGAGGGGGGTAATGAAAAACTGTTTTTT. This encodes CSAREGGNEKLFF.